Listed below are T cell receptor beta chains from one sample, sequenced in a study of T cell changes during pregnancy in multiple sclerosis. Method: immunoSEQ multiplex PCR; TCRdb's copy keeps in-frame clones and lacks some. The sample has tens of thousands of clones, roughly 92% seen once. Material: peripheral blood, obtained in the third trimester of pregnancy. The receptors derive from a female donor in good health, enrolled as a control in a pregnancy study. CDR3s include the opening cysteine and the closing phenylalanine or tryptophan. Each record gives: J gene, V gene, D gene, clone size, CDR3 DNA, CDR3 protein. The D gene is left open where the match is weak. Only part of the rows carry a size: once, few, many, or a class if the clone is expanded.

>TRBJ1-1|TRBV6-6|TRBD1|NA
TGTGCCAGCAGTAGAGGGGGCGGGATGAACACTGAAGCTTTCTTT
CASSRGGGMNTEAFF
>TRBJ2-7|TRBV28|NA|NA
TGTGCCAGCAGTGAAGGAGTAGCCTACGAGCAGTACTTC
CASSEGVAYEQYF
>TRBJ2-2|TRBV7-2|NA|NA
TGTGCCAGCAGCTTGTTAGGCGGGAACACCGGGGAGCTGTTTTTT
CASSLLGGNTGELFF
>TRBJ2-1|TRBV6-6|TRBD2|NA
TGTGCCAGCAGTTATAACAGGGAGAGGACTAGCGGGAGACAGTTCTTC
CASSYNRERTSGRQFF
>TRBJ1-5|TRBV6-6|TRBD1|once
TGTGCCAGCAGTTACGACAGGGGTGAGCCCCAGCATTTT
CASSYDRGEPQHF
>TRBJ2-1|TRBV28|TRBD2|NA
TGTGCCAGCAGTTTTCCCTCGGGGGGGAGGCTGTCCTACAATGAGCAGTTCTTC
CASSFPSGGRLSYNEQFF
>TRBJ2-6|TRBV28|TRBD1|NA
TGTGCCAGCAGTGATTCGACAGGGGTCTTCTCTGGGGCCAACGTCCTGACTTTC
CASSDSTGVFSGANVLTF
>TRBJ1-2|TRBV7-9|TRBD1|NA
TGTGCCAGCAGCCATTACGGGACAGGGGAGGGAGGCTACACCTTC
CASSHYGTGEGGYTF
>TRBJ2-7|TRBV14|TRBD1|NA
TGTGCCAGCAGCCAGGACAGGGCGGGCGAGCAGTACTTC
CASSQDRAGEQYF
>TRBJ1-4|TRBV9|TRBD1|NA
TGTGCCAGCAGCGCGGACAGGGGGGCTCTTTCGGGGGAAAAACTGTTTTTT
CASSADRGALSGEKLFF
>TRBJ1-5|TRBV18|NA|NA
TGTGCCAGCTCACCAGCGGGGGCGGCTCTCTGGCCCCAGCATTTT
CASSPAGAALWPQHF
>TRBJ1-1|TRBV20-1|TRBD1|NA
TGCAGTGCCGCCAGGGGGCCTGAAGCTTTCTTT
CSAARGPEAFF
>TRBJ2-7|TRBV7-9|TRBD1|NA
TGTGCCAGCAGCTTCGACAGGGATAGCTCCTACGAGCAGTACTTC
CASSFDRDSSYEQYF
>TRBJ2-3|TRBV29-1|TRBD1|NA
TGCAGCGTTGAGGGGACAGGGTACACAGATACGCAGTATTTT
CSVEGTGYTDTQYF
>TRBJ2-7|TRBV5-4|NA|NA
TGTGCCAGCAGCTTGTCGAGTTACGAGCAGTACTTC
CASSLSSYEQYF
>TRBJ2-3|TRBV28|TRBD2|NA
TGTGCCAGCAGTTCCCTAGCGGGGGGGACTTGGGGGCAGTATTTT
CASSSLAGGTWGQYF
>TRBJ2-7|TRBV5-5|NA|NA
TGTGCCAGCAGCTTGGCTAATTACGAGCAGTACTTC
CASSLANYEQYF
>TRBJ1-1|TRBV7-2|TRBD1|NA
TGTGCCAGCAGCTCGCCGGGACAGGGATCTGATACTGAAGCTTTCTTT
CASSSPGQGSDTEAFF
>TRBJ1-2|TRBV7-6|NA|few
TGTGCCAGCAGCCCAAACAGGAACTATGGCTACACCTTC
CASSPNRNYGYTF
>TRBJ1-2|TRBV27|NA|NA
TGTGCCAGCAGTTTATGGGGGCAGGGTAGTGGCTACACCTTC
CASSLWGQGSGYTF
>TRBJ1-3|TRBV28|TRBD1|once
TGTGCCAGCAGTTACGGGACAGCTATCTCTGGAAACACCATATATTTT
CASSYGTAISGNTIYF
>TRBJ2-7|TRBV7-2|NA|NA
TGTGCCAGCAGCTTGGGGGGGCAGCTATACGAGCAGTACTTC
CASSLGGQLYEQYF
>TRBJ2-3|TRBV6-1|TRBD2|NA
TGTGCCAGCAGTGAAGAGATAGCGGGAGAAGATACGCAGTATTTT
CASSEEIAGEDTQYF
>TRBJ2-5|TRBV29-1|TRBD2|NA
TGCAGCGTTCGACTAGCTCTACGGGAGACCCAGTACTTC
CSVRLALRETQYF
>TRBJ2-7|TRBV6-1|NA|NA
TGTGCCAGCAGTGAAGCGCTAGCGAGCTCCTACGAGCAGTACTTC
CASSEALASSYEQYF
>TRBJ1-5|TRBV5-1|TRBD1|NA
TGCGCCAGCAGCTCGACAGGGGGCAATCAGCCCCAGCATTTT
CASSSTGGNQPQHF
>TRBJ1-2|TRBV21-1|NA|NA
TGTGCCAGCAGCAGAGAAGGGAGTCAGGATATGGGAGGCTACACCTTC
CASSREGSQDMGGYTF